One sample yielded the 12 T cell receptor beta chains listed below, sequenced in a study of a mutant IDH1 vaccine in newly diagnosed glioma. Noted time point: baseline, week 1 (first vaccination visit). The treatment here: pre-vaccination baseline after standard-of-care therapy. Measured with immunoSEQ multiplex PCR; TCRdb has only the in-frame clones, and not every one. This table holds about 51,000 clones, about 83% found once. Sequences were derived from PBMCs, sampled from a glioma patient treated with radiotherapy, temozolomide or both. These receptors all come from a woman aged 40 to 49 with glioma.

The V and J genes are TRBV18 and TRBJ1-3, with TRBD1 matching over 8 bases. V was pared by 6 bases and J by 4 bases, with 5 bases of the junction left unmatched. Germline lookup yields CDR1 KGHSH and CDR2 LQKENI. The CDR3 loop spans 14 amino acids. In DNA, the CDR3 is TGTGCCAGCTCGTCCGACAGGGGCGGAAACACCATATATTTT. Protein: CASSSDRGGNTIYF. The full variable domain, in which reference TRBV18 and TRBJ1-3 provide the parts outside the CDR3, is NAGVMQNPRHLVRRRGQEARLRCSPMKGHSHVYWYRQLPEEGLKFMVYLQKENIIDESGMPKERFSAEFPKEGPSILRIQQVVRGDSAAYFCASSSDRGGNTIYFGEGSWLTVV.

The chain uses TRBV5-1 and TRBJ1-2; no clear D. This CDR3 comprises 14 residues. V lost 0 bases to trimming and J lost 0 bases, with 6 bases between them. The germline V gene encodes CDR1 SGHRS and CDR2 YFSETQ. This CDR3 is CASSLDTPNYGYTF. DNA of the CDR3: TGCGCCAGCAGCTTGGACACCCCTAACTATGGCTACACCTTC.

This clone was picked up one time. The V gene is TRBV5-4, the J gene TRBJ2-1; 8 bases match TRBD2. The length of the CDR3 is 14 residues. With V trimmed by 5 bases and J by 9 bases, 10 bases remained unmatched. From germline, CDR1 is SGHNT and CDR2 YYREEE (reference sequence). The CDR3 DNA sequence: TGTGCCAGCAGTTCTCCGGGACTAGAGGTTGAGCAGTTCTTC. The encoded protein is CASSSPGLEVEQFF.

V and J are TRBV9 and TRBJ2-7; 9 nucleotides line up with TRBD2. This CDR3 is built from 16 residues. The V segment lost 0 bases and the J segment 2 bases; nucleotides outside the gene matches: 6. Germline loops: CDR1 SGDLS, CDR2 YYNGEE. The CDR3 loop reads CASSVGGGGAPYEQYF. The CDR3 bases are TGTGCCAGCAGCGTAGGAGGCGGGGGGGCGCCCTACGAGCAGTACTTC.

The rearrangement links TRBV13 to TRBJ1-6; TRBD1 aligns across 8 bases. The germline V gene encodes CDR1 PRHDT and CDR2 FYEKMQ (reference sequence). Trimming at V came to 1 base and at J to 8 bases, leaving 4 bases not matched to a gene. The CDR3 length is 15 residues. The CDR3 spells CASSLVRGLDSPLHF. The CDR3 DNA sequence: TGTGCCAGCAGCTTAGTCAGGGGGCTGGATTCACCCCTCCACTTT. Based on the CDR3 plus reference TRBV13 and TRBJ1-6, the full variable domain is AAGVIQSPRHLIKEKRETATLKCYPIPRHDTVYWYQQGPGQDPQFLISFYEKMQSDKGSIPDRFSAQQFSDYHSELNMSSLELGDSALYFCASSLVRGLDSPLHFGNGTRLTVT.

J is TRBJ2-7 and V is TRBV2; 13 bases map to TRBD2. The CDR3 runs to 17 residues. The V gene's germline CDR1 is SNHLY and CDR2 FYNNEI. The ends lost 6 bases at V and 3 bases at J; junction bases unmatched: 11. In nucleotides, the CDR3 is TGTGCCAGCAGAGGTTGGACTAGCGGGGGTTACGACTACGAGCAGTACTTC. Translated, it gives CASRGWTSGGYDYEQYF.

The chain is built from TRBV5-1 and TRBJ2-7, with D possibly TRBD2 on 5 matching bases. Germline assignment: CDR1 SGHRS and CDR2 YFSETQ. This CDR3 contains 15 residues. V was clipped by 4 bases and J by 1 base, with 15 bases between them. The CDR3 bases are TGCGCCAGCAGCGCGGGCGGTTCAGGATCCTACGAGCAGTACTTC. This translates into CASSAGGSGSYEQYF.

The V and J genes are TRBV5-1 and TRBJ1-4; tentative D call: TRBD1 (6 bases). The CDR3 is made up of 17 amino acids. V was cut by 0 bases and J by 5 bases, with 17 bases left in between. The V gene's germline CDR1 is SGHRS and CDR2 YFSETQ. The CDR3 loop is CASSLGRGGKVNEKLFF. CDR3 DNA sequence: TGCGCCAGCAGCTTGGGGAGGGGGGGCAAAGTGAATGAAAAACTGTTTTTT.

V usage is TRBV10-3 and J usage is TRBJ2-1, with D perhaps matching TRBD1 (7 bases). The V end was cut by 8 bases, the J end by 10 bases, with 27 bases between. CDR3 length: 16 residues. The germline V gene encodes CDR1 ENHRY and CDR2 SYGVKD. CDR3 loop: CAIQGERRERDIEQFF. The CDR3 bases are TGTGCCATCCAGGGGGAGAGGAGGGAGAGGGATATAGAGCAGTTCTTC.

The chain joins TRBV6-1 to TRBJ1-1; 7 bases match TRBD1. The V segment lost 5 bases and the J segment 4 bases; nucleotides outside the gene matches: 4. The CDR3 loop spans 13 amino acids. Germline CDR1 is MNHNS and CDR2 is SASEGT. The CDR3 sequence: CASSRQGFTEAFF. CDR3 nucleotide sequence: TGTGCCAGCAGTAGACAGGGATTCACTGAAGCTTTCTTT.

The rearrangement uses TRBV7-9 and TRBJ2-3, with 9 nucleotides matching TRBD2. There are 15 residues in the CDR3. Germline V CDR1 and CDR2: SEHNR, FQNEAQ (reference sequence). V was pared by 0 bases and J by 5 bases, with 3 bases of the junction left unmatched. The CDR3 loop is CASSLAAGGGDTQYF. CDR3 bases: TGTGCCAGCAGCTTAGCAGCGGGGGGAGGAGATACGCAGTATTTT.

The rearrangement links TRBV18 to TRBJ1-1, with D possibly TRBD1 on 5 matching bases. Trimming took 6 bases from V and 11 from J, leaving 22 bases between them. The CDR3 sequence is 14 residues long. Germline V gene data show CDR1 as KGHSH and CDR2 as LQKENI. CDR3 amino acids: CASSLQADGARAFF. DNA for the CDR3: TGTGCCAGCTCCCTACAAGCGGACGGGGCGAGGGCTTTCTTT.